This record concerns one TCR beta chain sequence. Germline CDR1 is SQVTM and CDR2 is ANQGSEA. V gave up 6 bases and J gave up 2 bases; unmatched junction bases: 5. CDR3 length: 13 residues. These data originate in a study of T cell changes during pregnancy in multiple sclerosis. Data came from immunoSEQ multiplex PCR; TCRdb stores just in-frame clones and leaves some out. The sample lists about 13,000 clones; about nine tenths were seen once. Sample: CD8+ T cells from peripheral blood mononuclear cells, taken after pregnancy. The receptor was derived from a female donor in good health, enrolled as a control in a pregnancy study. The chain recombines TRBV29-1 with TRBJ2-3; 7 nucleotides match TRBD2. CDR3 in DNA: TGCAGCGTGGGGGGGAGTCTCACAGATACGCAGTATTTT. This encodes CSVGGSLTDTQYF.